Detailed here is one TCR beta chain. Time point described: pretreatment peripheral blood. The data are from a study of PD-L1 blockade in urothelial cancer. The ends lost 7 bases at V and 9 bases at J; junction bases unmatched: 11. The germline V gene has CDR1 SNHLY and CDR2 FYNNEI. CDR3 length: 16 amino acids. Repertoires were generated with immunoSEQ multiplex PCR, while TCRdb's copy carries only in-frame clones and drops some. The profile shows about 45,000 clones, approximately 90% of them singletons. This receptor was taken from a donor older than 35 with urothelial cancer. The material was PBMCs, obtained around atezolizumab (anti-PD-L1) treatment. V usage is TRBV2 and J usage is TRBJ2-1; TRBD2 matches at 14 bases. In DNA form, the CDR3 reads TGTGCCAGCATCCCCGCGACTAGCGGGAGGGGAAGTGAGCAGTTCTTC. This encodes CASIPATSGRGSEQFF.